Listed below are T cell receptor beta chains from one sample, sequenced in a study of blood T cell repertoires in COVID-19. The data were produced by immunoSEQ multiplex PCR, yet TCRdb's version contains in-frame clones alone and is incomplete. The repertoire consists of approximately 670,000 clones, with 90% occurring once and the leading ten covering approximately 0.3%. Sequenced input: peripheral blood. The receptor source for this set is a woman aged 18-30 years with acute or convalescent COVID-19. CDR3s include the opening cysteine and the closing phenylalanine or tryptophan. The D gene is left open where the match is weak. Clone size is not always given. Where it is, it says once, few, many or a class for expanded clones.

cdr3_aa: CASSQDGEGQFF
cdr3_nt: TGTGCCAGCAGCCAAGATGGGGAGGGGCAGTTCTTC
d_call: TRBD2
clone_size: -
v_call: TRBV3-1/TRBV3-2
j_call: TRBJ2-1

cdr3_aa: CASRQGVETFLGYTF
cdr3_nt: TGTGCCAGCAGACAGGGGGTCGAGACGTTCTTGGGCTACACCTTC
d_call: TRBD1
clone_size: -
v_call: TRBV6-5
j_call: TRBJ1-2

cdr3_aa: CASSLGTGGTGANVLTF
cdr3_nt: TGTGCCAGCTCCCTCGGGACAGGGGGTACGGGGGCCAACGTCCTGACTTTC
d_call: TRBD1
clone_size: -
v_call: TRBV18
j_call: TRBJ2-6

cdr3_aa: CASSLSRAAYGYTF
cdr3_nt: TGTGCCAGCAGTCTCTCCAGGGCGGCATATGGCTACACCTTC
d_call: -
clone_size: once
v_call: TRBV27
j_call: TRBJ1-2

cdr3_aa: CATPGGPKNTEAFF
cdr3_nt: TGTGCCACTCCCGGGGGACCGAAGAACACTGAAGCTTTCTTT
d_call: -
clone_size: -
v_call: TRBV5-3
j_call: TRBJ1-1

cdr3_aa: CASSLGDRVTGNTIYF
cdr3_nt: TGCGCCAGCAGCTTGGGGGACAGGGTCACTGGAAACACCATATATTTT
d_call: TRBD1
clone_size: -
v_call: TRBV5-1
j_call: TRBJ1-3

cdr3_aa: CASSVREGRGIYNEQFF
cdr3_nt: TGTGCCAGCAGTGTGCGGGAGGGGCGGGGCATATACAATGAGCAGTTCTTC
d_call: TRBD2
clone_size: -
v_call: TRBV6-1
j_call: TRBJ2-1

cdr3_aa: CASSPQEDRAYEQYF
cdr3_nt: TGTGCCAGCTCACCACAGGAGGACAGGGCTTACGAGCAGTACTTC
d_call: TRBD1
clone_size: -
v_call: TRBV18
j_call: TRBJ2-7

cdr3_aa: CAISARTGYGYTF
cdr3_nt: TGTGCCATCAGTGCACGGACAGGGTATGGCTACACCTTC
d_call: TRBD1
clone_size: -
v_call: TRBV10-3
j_call: TRBJ1-2

cdr3_aa: CASSRRASGGEDTQYF
cdr3_nt: TGTGCCAGCAGCCGTAGGGCTAGCGGGGGGGAAGATACGCAGTATTTT
d_call: TRBD2
clone_size: -
v_call: TRBV7-2
j_call: TRBJ2-3

cdr3_aa: CASSIVGIAYGYTF
cdr3_nt: TGTGCCAGTAGTATAGTCGGGATAGCCTATGGCTACACCTTC
d_call: -
clone_size: -
v_call: TRBV19
j_call: TRBJ1-2

cdr3_aa: CASSLSVAGGVEQFF
cdr3_nt: TGTGCCAGCAGTTTATCGGTAGCGGGGGGAGTTGAGCAGTTCTTC
d_call: TRBD2
clone_size: -
v_call: TRBV28
j_call: TRBJ2-1

cdr3_aa: CAWSPGGSLTDTQYF
cdr3_nt: TGTGCCTGGAGTCCGGGTGGGTCGCTCACAGATACGCAGTATTTT
d_call: -
clone_size: -
v_call: TRBV30
j_call: TRBJ2-3

cdr3_aa: CASSLGGQGAGKQFF
cdr3_nt: TGCGCCAGCAGCTTGGGAGGACAGGGGGCAGGGAAGCAGTTCTTC
d_call: TRBD1
clone_size: -
v_call: TRBV5-1
j_call: TRBJ2-1

cdr3_aa: CASSRLQGAGNTIYF
cdr3_nt: TGTGCCAGCAGCCGATTACAGGGGGCTGGAAACACCATATATTTT
d_call: TRBD1
clone_size: -
v_call: TRBV3-1/TRBV3-2
j_call: TRBJ1-3

cdr3_aa: CASSSRGWNEQFF
cdr3_nt: TGTGCCAGCAGCTCAAGGGGCTGGAATGAGCAGTTCTTC
d_call: -
clone_size: -
v_call: TRBV7-3
j_call: TRBJ2-1

cdr3_aa: CASSDRDTPYEQYF
cdr3_nt: TGTGCCAGCAGTGACCGGGACACCCCCTACGAGCAGTACTTC
d_call: -
clone_size: -
v_call: TRBV2
j_call: TRBJ2-7

cdr3_aa: CASRPGLTNTEAFF
cdr3_nt: TGTGCCAGCAGGCCTGGACTTACGAACACTGAAGCTTTCTTT
d_call: -
clone_size: -
v_call: TRBV5-6
j_call: TRBJ1-1

cdr3_aa: CASSQDGDGDYGYTF
cdr3_nt: TGTGCCAGCAGCCAAGATGGAGACGGGGACTATGGCTACACCTTC
d_call: -
clone_size: -
v_call: TRBV3-1/TRBV3-2
j_call: TRBJ1-2

cdr3_aa: CSVDGQGAIETQYF
cdr3_nt: TGCAGCGTTGACGGACAGGGGGCCATCGAGACCCAGTACTTC
d_call: TRBD1
clone_size: -
v_call: TRBV29-1
j_call: TRBJ2-5

cdr3_aa: CASSGDTGTGDLLSGNTIYF
cdr3_nt: TGTGCCAGCAGCGGAGATACCGGGACAGGGGATCTACTGTCTGGAAACACCATATATTTT
d_call: TRBD1
clone_size: -
v_call: TRBV9
j_call: TRBJ1-3

cdr3_aa: CASSYPTRLAGEPYEQYF
cdr3_nt: TGTGCCAGCAGTTACCCCACTCGACTAGCGGGGGAACCCTACGAGCAGTACTTC
d_call: TRBD2
clone_size: -
v_call: TRBV6-2/TRBV6-3
j_call: TRBJ2-7

cdr3_aa: CASRYIYRDNRYNEQFF
cdr3_nt: TGTGCCAGCAGATACATTTACCGGGACAACCGATACAATGAGCAGTTCTTC
d_call: -
clone_size: -
v_call: TRBV27
j_call: TRBJ2-1

cdr3_aa: CASHMGGANTEAFF
cdr3_nt: TGTGCCAGCCATATGGGAGGGGCGAACACTGAAGCTTTCTTT
d_call: -
clone_size: -
v_call: TRBV7-6
j_call: TRBJ1-1

cdr3_aa: CASSKWASAEAFF
cdr3_nt: TGTGCCAGCAGCAAGTGGGCTAGCGCTGAAGCTTTCTTT
d_call: -
clone_size: once
v_call: TRBV5-6
j_call: TRBJ1-1

cdr3_aa: CASSSDRVNSPLHF
cdr3_nt: TGCGCCAGCAGCTCCGACAGGGTGAATTCACCCCTCCACTTT
d_call: TRBD1
clone_size: -
v_call: TRBV5-1
j_call: TRBJ1-6

cdr3_aa: CASSLGTGGLDGYTF
cdr3_nt: TGCGCCAGCAGCCTGGGGACAGGGGGCTTGGATGGCTACACCTTC
d_call: TRBD1
clone_size: -
v_call: TRBV4-3
j_call: TRBJ1-2

cdr3_aa: CASKRAGDFYGYTF
cdr3_nt: TGTGCCAGCAAAAGGGCCGGGGATTTCTATGGCTACACCTTC
d_call: -
clone_size: -
v_call: TRBV2
j_call: TRBJ1-2

cdr3_aa: CASAAGGEQYF
cdr3_nt: TGTGCCAGCGCCGCCGGCGGCGAGCAGTACTTC
d_call: -
clone_size: once
v_call: TRBV9
j_call: TRBJ2-7

cdr3_aa: CASSYSPVVRGTQYF
cdr3_nt: TGTGCCAGCAGTTACTCCCCAGTAGTCCGCGGGACCCAGTACTTC
d_call: -
clone_size: -
v_call: TRBV6-5
j_call: TRBJ2-5

cdr3_aa: CASSAQQGVYGYTF
cdr3_nt: TGTGCCAGCAGCGCCCAACAGGGCGTCTATGGCTACACCTTC
d_call: -
clone_size: once
v_call: TRBV9
j_call: TRBJ1-2

cdr3_aa: CASSTGTSGTYEQYF
cdr3_nt: TGTGCCAGCAGCACCGGGACTAGCGGAACCTACGAGCAGTACTTC
d_call: TRBD2
clone_size: -
v_call: TRBV5-6
j_call: TRBJ2-7

cdr3_aa: CASSSDRGGDEQYF
cdr3_nt: TGTGCCAGCAGTTCAGACAGGGGGGGCGACGAGCAGTACTTC
d_call: TRBD1
clone_size: -
v_call: TRBV6-5
j_call: TRBJ2-7

cdr3_aa: CASSMGGAGTEAFF
cdr3_nt: TGCGCCAGCAGTATGGGAGGGGCGGGCACTGAAGCTTTCTTT
d_call: -
clone_size: -
v_call: TRBV10-1
j_call: TRBJ1-1

cdr3_aa: CASSVEAGGKPQHF
cdr3_nt: TGTGCCAGCAGCGTAGAGGCGGGGGGCAAGCCCCAGCATTTT
d_call: -
clone_size: few
v_call: TRBV9
j_call: TRBJ1-5

cdr3_aa: CASGGDRGVDTGELFF
cdr3_nt: TGTGCTAGTGGTGGCGATCGGGGGGTGGACACCGGGGAGCTGTTTTTT
d_call: TRBD2
clone_size: -
v_call: TRBV12-5
j_call: TRBJ2-2

cdr3_aa: CASSPAAFQETQYF
cdr3_nt: TGTGCCAGCTCACCAGCAGCGTTCCAAGAGACCCAGTACTTC
d_call: -
clone_size: -
v_call: TRBV18
j_call: TRBJ2-5